The TCR beta chain described here comes from a study of vaccination and CD4 T cells after COVID-19. Background on the study: Overlapping spike peptides served as the stimulus for the cells. These peptides came from SARS-CoV-2 and from the common cold coronaviruses HCoV-NL63, HCoV-OC43 and HCoV-229E.

The treatment was: roughly 10-day PBMC culture with coronavirus spike peptide pools or control peptides (ViraFEST assay). Culture conditions combined more than 1.5 million PBMCs per well with about 9.2 IU/ml IL-2 and approximately 11 ug/ml peptide pools. Concerning this clonotype itself: What it recognizes is unknown.

After removal of 7 bases from V and 1 base from J, the junction contained 0 bases not matched to a gene. The length of the CDR3 is 13 residues. The germline gives CDR1 DFQATT, CDR2 SNEGSKA (reference sequence). Cultured CD4+ T-cell DNA underwent Oncomine TCR Beta short-read sequencing. TCRdb itself ran the PCR reads through MiXCR, one entry per CDR3 protein. The sample holds around 9,500 distinct CDR3 sequences, 50% to 65% seen once. The sample comprised CD4+ T cells from blood, cultured in vitro. V and J are TRBV20-1 and TRBJ2-5; TRBD2 matches 13 bases. The origin of this receptor is a human donor who had recovered from COVID-19. CDR3 region: CSGTSGGQETQYF. In nucleotides, the CDR3 is TGCAGTGGGACTAGCGGGGGCCAAGAGACCCAGTACTTC.